The clone carrying this T cell receptor beta chain was counted ten times or more. Its specificity is unknown. This sample is part of a study of response to subunit inactivated influenza vaccine. Study outcomes and limitations: The authors suggested that few new T cells are recruited per seasonal influenza vaccination.

Using its own MiXCR run on the RT-PCR reads, TCRdb lists one record per CDR3 protein. Of a few hundred thousand distinct CDR3 sequences in the sample, 13% to 15% were seen once. The CDR3 runs to 14 residues. V lost 4 bases, J lost 1 base, and 3 bases stayed unmatched. The germline gives CDR1 SEHNR, CDR2 FQNEAQ (reference sequence). The rearrangement joins TRBV7-9 to TRBJ2-7; 8 bases map to TRBD1. The source of this sequence is a man in his fifties or sixties who received an inactivated influenza vaccine. The sequences come from PBMCs from blood, collected 11 to 12 days after vaccination. Written as DNA, the CDR3 is TGTGCCAGCAGCTCGGGACAGGAGTCCTACGAGCAGTACTTC. It translates to CASSSGQESYEQYF.